A selection of T cell receptor beta chains follows, all from one sample in a study of blood T cells in healthy people across ages. MiXCR was run by TCRdb on the 5' RACE reads, yielding one entry per CDR3 protein. This table has about 1.7 million distinct CDR3 sequences, approximately 28% appearing once. Sequences were obtained from blood. All receptors come from a young woman in good health. The CDR3 runs from the conserved cysteine through the conserved F or W. Fields, in order: clone size, J gene, V gene, D gene, CDR3 DNA, CDR3 protein. A D gene is named only where the DNA matches it firmly. Expanded clones are given a class, and other clones once, few, many or no size at all.

size: few; J: TRBJ1-2; V: TRBV25-1; D: NA; DNA: TGTGCCAGCAGTGAATTCGCAGAGAGGGGTGGCTACACCTTC; CDR3: CASSEFAERGGYTF
size: NA; J: TRBJ2-1; V: TRBV3-1; D: TRBD2; DNA: TGTGCCAGCAGCCACGGGGCTAGCGGGGGGGCAGGGGATGAGCAGTTCTTC; CDR3: CASSHGASGGAGDEQFF
size: NA; J: TRBJ2-7; V: TRBV2; D: NA; DNA: TGTGCCAGCAGTGAAGAAGAGGGCACTAGTCACGAGCAGTACTTC; CDR3: CASSEEEGTSHEQYF
size: few; J: TRBJ1-6; V: TRBV21-1; D: NA; DNA: TGTGCCAGCAGCAAAGAAGCAAACTCCTATAATTCACCCCTCCACTTT; CDR3: CASSKEANSYNSPLHF
size: NA; J: TRBJ2-1; V: TRBV11-2; D: NA; DNA: TGTGCCAGCAGCCCAGGGGTCGGAAAGCTTGAGCAGTTCTTC; CDR3: CASSPGVGKLEQFF
size: few; J: TRBJ2-3; V: TRBV10-3; D: NA; DNA: TGTGCCATCAGGCGCCACTGGGGGCCGGATAGCACAGATACGCAGTATTTT; CDR3: CAIRRHWGPDSTDTQYF
size: few; J: TRBJ1-1; V: TRBV20-1; D: NA; DNA: TGCAGTGCTAGAGCCGTCGACAGGCTGAAGGCTTTCTTT; CDR3: CSARAVDRLKAFF
size: many; J: TRBJ2-5; V: TRBV20-1; D: NA; DNA: TGCAGTGCTAGAGGGGGGGAGACCCAGTACTTC; CDR3: CSARGGETQYF
size: few; J: TRBJ1-5; V: TRBV29-1; D: NA; DNA: TGCAGCATAACTTTAGCGGGGGGGAGCAATCAGCCCCAGCATTTT; CDR3: CSITLAGGSNQPQHF
size: NA; J: TRBJ1-5; V: TRBV3-1; D: NA; DNA: TGTGCCAGCAGCCAAGAAGTTAGTCAGCCCCAGCATTTT; CDR3: CASSQEVSQPQHF
size: NA; J: TRBJ2-3; V: TRBV19; D: TRBD1; DNA: TGTGCCAGTAGTATACGGGACAGGGGGCTGTCAGATACGCAGTATTTT; CDR3: CASSIRDRGLSDTQYF
size: NA; J: TRBJ2-2; V: TRBV18; D: NA; DNA: TGTGCCAGCTCACCCGCGGGACAAGTCACCGGGGAGCTGTTTTTT; CDR3: CASSPAGQVTGELFF
size: many; J: TRBJ2-5; V: TRBV11-3; D: TRBD2; DNA: TGTGCCAGCAGCCCGAGCGGGAGTCTTTCAGAGACCCAGTACTTC; CDR3: CASSPSGSLSETQYF
size: once; J: TRBJ1-5; V: TRBV7-9; D: TRBD1; DNA: TGTGCCAGCAGCTCTCGGACAGGGGTGTCGAGGGCCCCAAATCAGCCCCAGCATTTT; CDR3: CASSSRTGVSRAPNQPQHF